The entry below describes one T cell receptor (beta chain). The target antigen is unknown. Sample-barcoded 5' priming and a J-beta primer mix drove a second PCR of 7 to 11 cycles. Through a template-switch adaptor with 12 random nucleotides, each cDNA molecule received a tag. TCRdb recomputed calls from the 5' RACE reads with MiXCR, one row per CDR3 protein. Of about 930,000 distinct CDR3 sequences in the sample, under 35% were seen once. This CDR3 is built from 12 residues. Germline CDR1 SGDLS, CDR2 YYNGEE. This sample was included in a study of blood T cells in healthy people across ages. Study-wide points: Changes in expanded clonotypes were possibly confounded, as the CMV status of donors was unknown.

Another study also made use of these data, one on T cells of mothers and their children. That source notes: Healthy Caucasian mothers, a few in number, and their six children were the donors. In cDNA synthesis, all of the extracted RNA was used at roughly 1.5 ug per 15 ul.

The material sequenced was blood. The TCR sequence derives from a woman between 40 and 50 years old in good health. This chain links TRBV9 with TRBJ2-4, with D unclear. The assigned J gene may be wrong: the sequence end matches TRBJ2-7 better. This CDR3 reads CASSVTGGEQYF. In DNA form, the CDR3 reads TGTGCCAGCAGCGTAACGGGTGGCGAGCAGTACTTC.